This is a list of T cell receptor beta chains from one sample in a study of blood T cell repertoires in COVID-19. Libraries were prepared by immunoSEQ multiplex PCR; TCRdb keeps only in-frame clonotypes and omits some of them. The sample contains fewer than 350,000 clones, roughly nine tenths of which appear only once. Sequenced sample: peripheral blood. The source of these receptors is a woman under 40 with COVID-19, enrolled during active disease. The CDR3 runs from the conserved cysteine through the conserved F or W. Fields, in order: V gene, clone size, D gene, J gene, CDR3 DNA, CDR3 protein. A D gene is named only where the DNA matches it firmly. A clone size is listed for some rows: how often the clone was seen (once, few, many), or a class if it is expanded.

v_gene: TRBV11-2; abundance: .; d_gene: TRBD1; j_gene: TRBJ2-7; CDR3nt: TGTGCCAGCAGCCCTGGGACAGCCCTTTCCTACGAGCAGTACTTC; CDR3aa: CASSPGTALSYEQYF
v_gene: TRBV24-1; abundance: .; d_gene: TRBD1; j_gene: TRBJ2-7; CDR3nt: TGTGCCACCAGTGCCACCCCCGGGACAGGAAGCTCCTACGAGCAGTACTTC; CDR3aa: CATSATPGTGSSYEQYF
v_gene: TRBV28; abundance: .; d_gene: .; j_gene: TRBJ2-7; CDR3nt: TGTGCCAGCAGTTTATCCCCGGGGGTGGCCCTCTACGAGCAGTACTTC; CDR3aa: CASSLSPGVALYEQYF
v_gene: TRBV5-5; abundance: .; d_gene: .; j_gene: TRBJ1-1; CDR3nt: TGTGCCAGCAGCTTGGTTACTAATCGGGGAGCAGCTTTCTTT; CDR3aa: CASSLVTNRGAAFF
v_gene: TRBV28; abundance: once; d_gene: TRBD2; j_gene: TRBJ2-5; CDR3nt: TGTGCCAGCAGTCGTGGGACTAGCAACGGCGAGACCCAGTACTTC; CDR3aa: CASSRGTSNGETQYF
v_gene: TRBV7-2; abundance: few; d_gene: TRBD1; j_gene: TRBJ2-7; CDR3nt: TGTGCCAGCAGCTCAGACAGGGATCACGCCTACGAGCAGTACTTC; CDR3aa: CASSSDRDHAYEQYF
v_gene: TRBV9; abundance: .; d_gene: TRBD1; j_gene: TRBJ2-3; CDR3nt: TGTGCCAGCAGCGTCAGGGGGAGAGATACGCAGTATTTT; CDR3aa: CASSVRGRDTQYF
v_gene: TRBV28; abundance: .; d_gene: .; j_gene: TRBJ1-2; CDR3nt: TGTGCCAGCGACTCGACAGCAAACTATGGCTACACCTTC; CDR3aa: CASDSTANYGYTF
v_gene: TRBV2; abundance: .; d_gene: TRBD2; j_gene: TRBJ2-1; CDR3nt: TGTGCCAGCAGTGGGGCTAGCGGGGCCTACAATGAGCAGTTCTTC; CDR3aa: CASSGASGAYNEQFF
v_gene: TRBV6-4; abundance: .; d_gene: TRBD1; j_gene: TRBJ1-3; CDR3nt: TGTGCCAGCAGAGGCGGGGACAGCTCTGGAAACACCATATATTTT; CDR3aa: CASRGGDSSGNTIYF
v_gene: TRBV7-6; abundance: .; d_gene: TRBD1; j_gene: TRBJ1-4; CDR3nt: TGTGCCAGCAGCGCCCGACAGGGATTAGGCGAAAAACTGTTTTTT; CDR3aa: CASSARQGLGEKLFF